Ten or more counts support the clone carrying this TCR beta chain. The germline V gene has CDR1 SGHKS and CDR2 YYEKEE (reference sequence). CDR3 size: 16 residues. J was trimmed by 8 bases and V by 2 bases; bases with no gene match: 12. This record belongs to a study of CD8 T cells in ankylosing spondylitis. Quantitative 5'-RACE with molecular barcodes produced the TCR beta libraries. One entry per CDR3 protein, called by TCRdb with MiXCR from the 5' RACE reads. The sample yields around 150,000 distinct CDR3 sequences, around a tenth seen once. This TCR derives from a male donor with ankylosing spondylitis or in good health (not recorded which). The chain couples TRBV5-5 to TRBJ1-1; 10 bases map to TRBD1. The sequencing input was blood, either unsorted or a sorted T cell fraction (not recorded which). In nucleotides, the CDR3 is TGTGCCAGCAGCTTAAGGACAGGGGGACTTGAGGCCGAAGCTTTCTTT. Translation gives CASSLRTGGLEAEAFF. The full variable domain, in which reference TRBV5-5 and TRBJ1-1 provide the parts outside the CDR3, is DAGVTQSPTHLIKTRGQQVTLRCSPISGHKSVSWYQQVLGQGPQFIFQYYEKEERGRGNFPDRFSARQFPNYSSELNVNALLLGDSALYLCASSLRTGGLEAEAFFGQGTRLTVV.